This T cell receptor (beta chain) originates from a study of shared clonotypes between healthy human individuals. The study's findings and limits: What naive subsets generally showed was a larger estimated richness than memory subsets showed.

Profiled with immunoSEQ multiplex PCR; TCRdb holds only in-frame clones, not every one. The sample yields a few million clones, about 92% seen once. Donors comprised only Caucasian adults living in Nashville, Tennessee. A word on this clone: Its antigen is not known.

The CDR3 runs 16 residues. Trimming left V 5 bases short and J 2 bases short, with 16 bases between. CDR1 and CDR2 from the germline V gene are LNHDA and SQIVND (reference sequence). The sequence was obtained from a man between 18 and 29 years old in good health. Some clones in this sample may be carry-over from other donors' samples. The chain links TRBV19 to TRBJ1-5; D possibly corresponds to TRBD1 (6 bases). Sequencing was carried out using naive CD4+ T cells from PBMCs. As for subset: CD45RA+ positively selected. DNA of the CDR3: TGTGCCAGTAGTGCGGTCCCGGGACAACGCAATCAGCCCCAGCATTTT. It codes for CASSAVPGQRNQPQHF.